The source of this T cell receptor beta chain is a study of blood T cell repertoires in COVID-19. As for the study in general: Collection of acute and convalescent COVID-19 samples took place in the United States, Italy and Spain. T cells, B-cell-depleted T cells, or PBMCs supplied cDNA or gDNA.

Using immunoSEQ multiplex PCR, the repertoire was profiled, and TCRdb retains in-frame clones only, with some absent. The sample lists tens of thousands of clones, around 86% occurring once. The V gene's germline CDR1 is SEHNR and CDR2 FQNEAQ (reference sequence). The CDR3 is made up of 19 amino acids. J lost 3 bases, V lost 5 bases, and 22 bases had no gene match. The gene calls are TRBV7-9 and TRBJ2-7, with 7 bases identical to TRBD1. The sequenced sample was peripheral blood. The receptor comes from a human donor in a cohort sampled during active COVID-19. The CDR3 is CASSPNIPIPGTEIYEQYF. The CDR3 DNA is TGTGCCAGCAGCCCTAACATTCCCATCCCCGGGACAGAGATCTACGAGCAGTACTTC.